Listed here is a single TCR beta chain. The record originates from a study of blood T cell dynamics during melanoma immunotherapy. Generated by immunoSEQ multiplex PCR, the TCRdb table keeps only in-frame clones and is missing some. The table records 8,500 to 11,000 clones, 75% to 90% of them present only once. Time point specified: week 3, after first cycle of checkpoint inhibitor. Response was assessed by RECIST 1.1 at 12 weeks, except a couple of rapid progressors. J was trimmed by 6 bases and V by 6 bases; bases with no gene match: 10. The CDR3 is 13 amino acids. The V gene's germline CDR1 is GTSNPN and CDR2 SVGIG (reference sequence).

The chain carries TRBV30 and TRBJ2-7, with 8 nucleotides matching TRBD1. Source: blood, taken from a patient treated with checkpoint blockade. The TCR was taken from a human donor with melanoma. This CDR3 reads CACAGTGLTEQYF. The CDR3 DNA follows: TGTGCCTGCGCCGGGACAGGTCTTACCGAGCAGTACTTC.